This TCR beta chain was sequenced during a study of early T cells in non-severe SARS-CoV-2 infection (dated by TCRdb to 2020 to 2022). Describing the broader study: Bulk RNA from unsorted whole blood was used for TCR sequencing, so alpha and beta chains could not be paired. Results the study describes overall, beyond this receptor: VDJdb matching was skewed toward anti-spike CD8 responses and likely underestimated virus-specific expansions by missing private and CD4 specificities.

The sample holds one count of this clonotype. Its antigen is not yet known. Base qualities are not provided; no much larger clone lies one nucleotide away. One read alone lends weak support. Set within a cohort of healthcare workers in London, UK, this nested case-control study involved weekly PCR testing of nasopharyngeal swabs along with blood sampling. Between 23 and 31 March 2020, the week of the UK lockdown, healthcare workers were enrolled and then followed up weekly for as long as 16 weeks. V loses 4 bases, J loses 0 bases, and the germline ends lie 15 bases apart. Reading from cysteine to phenylalanine, the CDR3 counts 17 amino acids. CDR3 DNA is the only sequence kept; it has 51 bases, read in frame from the first base. CDR1 SEHNR and CDR2 FQNEAQ were looked up in the germline V gene (reference sequence). Library construction relied on 5' RACE. The listed sequencing device is NextSeq 500. Unique molecular identifiers were attached to individual cDNA molecules in the TCR library protocol so that sequencing error and PCR bias could be corrected. TCR alpha and beta chains were both sequenced, and the abundances of alpha and beta sequences in each sample were closely correlated with each other. The study's processing was this. Decombinator V4 was used to annotate TCR sequences for V gene, J gene and CDR3. TCRs were defined as expanded if a significant change between any two time points was detected under a Poisson model with p below 0.0001. TCR abundances were normalised to the total number of TCRs sequenced in each sample and reported as counts per million. MAIT TCRs were defined by TRAV1-2 paired with TRAJ12, TRAJ20 or TRAJ33, and iNKT TCRs by TRAV10 paired with TRAJ18. VDJdb, accessed on 1 November 2021, was searched for TCRs annotated for CMV, EBV and SARS-CoV-2, and TCRs annotated for more than one antigen were excluded. TCRdb reanalyzed the raw reads on its own, using fastp at Q25 for trimming and MiXCR for clone calling, and kept in-frame beta chains. Duplicate CDR3 protein sequences are folded into a single record with the most common DNA and genes. These V and J calls are TCRdb output, not the study's own analysis. The sample has around 98,000 distinct CDR3 sequences on record, roughly 11% of them singletons. Approximately 5.4% of the sample goes to the ten largest clones.

The chain links TRBV7-9 with TRBJ2-2; the D gene assignment is ambiguous. The sequence was collected from an adult who was a healthcare worker with PCR-confirmed SARS-CoV-2 infection or an uninfected control (not recorded which). What was sequenced was whole blood. In nucleotide form, the sequence is TGTGCCAGCAGCTCCACCTCCGGCGCGTCGAACACCGGGGAGCTGTTTTTT. Its protein is CASSSTSGASNTGELFF.